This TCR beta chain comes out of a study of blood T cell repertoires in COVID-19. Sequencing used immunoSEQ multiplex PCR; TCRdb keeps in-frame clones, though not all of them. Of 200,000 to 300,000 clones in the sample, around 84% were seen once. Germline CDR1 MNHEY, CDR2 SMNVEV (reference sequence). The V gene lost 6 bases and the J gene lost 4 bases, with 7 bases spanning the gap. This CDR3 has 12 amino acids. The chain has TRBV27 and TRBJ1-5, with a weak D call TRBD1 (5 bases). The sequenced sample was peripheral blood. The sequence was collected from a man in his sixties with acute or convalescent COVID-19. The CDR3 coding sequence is TGTGCCAGCAGGTCAGGGAATCAGCCCCAGCATTTT. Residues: CASRSGNQPQHF.